This T cell receptor (beta chain) came from a study of cytomegalovirus exposure and HLA in healthy donors. Overall study findings and caveats: Reports described diagnosis of cytomegalovirus status by the classifier as highly specific and sensitive. It was found in a later analysis that first-cohort TCR clusters tended to co-occur in the 90 to 150 validation repertoires. The listing of about 150 TCR beta chains classed them as cytomegalovirus-associated.

TCRdb's table, derived via immunoSEQ multiplex PCR, lists solely in-frame clones and lacks some. This sample has 220,000 or so clones, with roughly 83% found just once. As concerns this clone: The antigen remains undetermined.

The donors were members of the validation cohort, which comprised 120 subjects and was separate from the first cohort of roughly 700 subjects. The germline gives CDR1 WNHNN, CDR2 SYGVQD (reference sequence). The CDR3 is made up of 13 amino acids. The V segment lost 5 bases and the J segment 3 bases; nucleotides outside the gene matches: 3. This TCR was recovered from a woman aged 18-35 years in good health and CMV-seronegative. The rearrangement joins TRBV10-1 to TRBJ2-7, with 8 positions matching TRBD1. Material for sequencing was PBMCs. The CDR3 loop reads CASSRGQGYEQYF. The CDR3 DNA sequence: TGCGCCAGCAGTCGCGGACAGGGCTACGAGCAGTACTTC.